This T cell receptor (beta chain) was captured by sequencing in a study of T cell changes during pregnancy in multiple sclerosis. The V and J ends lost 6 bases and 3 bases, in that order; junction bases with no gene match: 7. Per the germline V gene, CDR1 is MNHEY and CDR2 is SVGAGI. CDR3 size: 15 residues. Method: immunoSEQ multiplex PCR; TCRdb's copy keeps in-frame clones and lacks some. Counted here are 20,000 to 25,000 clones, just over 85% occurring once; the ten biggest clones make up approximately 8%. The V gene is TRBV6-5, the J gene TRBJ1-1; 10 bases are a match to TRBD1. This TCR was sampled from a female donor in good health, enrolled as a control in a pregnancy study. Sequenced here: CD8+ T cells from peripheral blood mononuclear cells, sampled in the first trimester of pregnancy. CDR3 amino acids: CASSSPGTGDTEAFF. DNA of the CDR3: TGTGCCAGCAGCAGTCCCGGGACAGGGGACACTGAAGCTTTCTTT.